The 15 T cell receptor beta chains presented below share a single source sample, sequenced in a study of CD8 T cells in Susac syndrome. The RNA, roughly 0.45 to 1 ug, was put through reverse transcription using random hexamers. TCRdb analysed the immunoSEQ multiplex PCR reads with MiXCR anew, one entry per CDR3 protein. There are around 120,000 distinct CDR3 sequences in the sample; around 94% occur only once, and approximately 0.097% lies in the top ten. Sequencing input: CD4+ T cells from PBMCs. These receptor sequences come from a human donor with multiple sclerosis.

This rearrangement joins TRBV20-1 to TRBJ2-5; 10 nucleotides align to TRBD2. The CDR3 totals 15 residues. The germline CDR1 and CDR2 sequences are DFQATT and SNEGSKA (reference sequence). J was trimmed by 1 base and V by 3 bases; bases with no gene match: 5. The CDR3 here is CSASKPSGGQETQYF. Here the CDR3 DNA reads TGCAGTGCTAGTAAGCCTAGCGGGGGCCAAGAGACCCAGTACTTC.

V and J are TRBV7-9 and TRBJ1-1; D is unclear. Trimming pared 1 base from V and 7 bases from J, leaving 10 bases between. This CDR3 spans 13 amino acids. The germline V gene encodes CDR1 SEHNR and CDR2 FQNEAQ (reference sequence). The CDR3 nucleotides are TGTGCCAGCAGCTTAGGGGTCGGGGATGAAGCTTTCTTT. Its translation is CASSLGVGDEAFF.

The CDR3 sequence is CASSPGGDSPLHF. DNA for the CDR3: TGTGCCAGCAGCCCGGGGGGAGATTCACCCCTCCACTTT. The genes are TRBV7-6 and TRBJ1-6, with D possibly TRBD1 on 5 matching bases. Germline V lookup: CDR1 SGHVS, CDR2 FNYEAQ. The CDR3 totals 13 residues. With 5 bases removed from V and 8 bases from J, the gap between germline ends came to 10 bases.

This clonotype has just a few counts. The chain combines TRBV19 with TRBJ1-5; D is unclear. Germline CDR1 and CDR2: LNHDA and SQIVND (reference sequence). V was trimmed by 5 bases and J by 0 bases, leaving 5 bases between them. The CDR3 covers 13 residues. The CDR3 region has the DNA TGTGCCAGTAGTTACAGTAGCAATCAGCCCCAGCATTTT. This gives the protein CASSYSSNQPQHF.

The CDR3 bases are TGTGCCAGCAGCCTGCGTACTAACTATGGCTACACCTTC. It codes for CASSLRTNYGYTF. The rearrangement links TRBV5-6 to TRBJ1-2, with D uncertain. V lost 4 bases and J lost 0, with 7 bases in between. CDR3 length: 13 amino acids. Germline CDR1 reads SGHDT; CDR2 reads YYEEEE.

The chain is built from TRBV27 and TRBJ2-7; D remains unclear. With 3 bases removed from V and 9 bases from J, the gap between germline ends came to 15 bases. The CDR3 totals 13 residues. CDR1 and CDR2 from the germline V gene are MNHEY and SMNVEV (reference sequence). The CDR3 is CASSLADSKSQYF. The CDR3 DNA follows: TGTGCCAGCAGTTTGGCAGACTCTAAATCGCAGTACTTC.

The rearrangement links TRBV30 to TRBJ1-5; a possible D gene is TRBD1 (5 bases). Trimming took off 2 bases at V and 6 bases at J, with 17 bases between the two ends. CDR1 and CDR2 (germline): GTSNPN, SVGIG (reference sequence). This CDR3 comprises 15 residues. CDR3 nucleotide sequence: TGTGCCTGGAGTCCCCACAGGTCCGCGATTCAGCCCCAGCATTTT. It is translated as CAWSPHRSAIQPQHF.

This chain uses TRBV20-1 with TRBJ1-2; TRBD1 is a possible D gene (6 bases). CDR3 size: 11 residues. Germline CDR1 reads DFQATT; CDR2 reads SNEGSKA (reference sequence). Trimming removed 8 bases at V and 2 bases at J, with 9 bases between. CDR3 coding DNA: TGCAGTACAGGGATCAACTATGGCTACACCTTC. Its translation: CSTGINYGYTF.

V usage is TRBV20-1 and J usage is TRBJ2-4; D perhaps matches TRBD2 (5 bases). CDR3 length: 11 amino acids. Trimming removed 5 bases from V and 8 bases from J, with 10 bases in between. Germline CDR1 reads DFQATT; CDR2 reads SNEGSKA (reference sequence). CDR3 bases: TGCAGTGCTTTGCAGAGGGACATTCAGTACTTC. Translating gives CSALQRDIQYF.

The chain combines TRBV6-6 with TRBJ2-5; 7 nucleotides line up with TRBD2. Germline V gene lookup returns CDR1 MNHNY and CDR2 SVGAGI (reference sequence). The ends lost 2 bases at V and 5 bases at J; junction bases unmatched: 2. This CDR3 has 13 amino acids. The CDR3 region is CASSYTGGETQYF. In DNA, the CDR3 is TGTGCCAGCAGTTACACCGGGGGGGAGACCCAGTACTTC.

The chain is built from TRBV5-1 and TRBJ2-2; the match to TRBD1 covers 9 bases. The CDR3 length is 19 residues. Germline-derived CDR1 and CDR2 are SGHRS and YFSETQ. V was pared by 1 base and J by 4 bases, with 14 bases of the junction left unmatched. In nucleotides, the CDR3 is TGCGCCAGCAGCTTGAAGGGACAGGGAACCCGTTCGGGCACCGGGGAGCTGTTTTTT. This gives the protein CASSLKGQGTRSGTGELFF.

CDR3 loop: CASSLVRAGSYEQYF. CDR3 coding DNA: TGTGCCAGCAGCTTAGTCAGGGCTGGCTCCTACGAGCAGTACTTC. The chain joins TRBV11-2 to TRBJ2-7, with D possibly matching TRBD1 (5 bases). The germline V gene has CDR1 SGHAT and CDR2 FQNNGV. The CDR3 totals 15 residues. V was shortened by 1 base and J by 0 bases, with 10 bases between the two germline ends. Based on the CDR3 plus reference TRBV11-2 and TRBJ2-7, the full variable domain is EAGVAQSPRYKIIEKRQSVAFWCNPISGHATLYWYQQILGQGPKLLIQFQNNGVVDDSQLPKDRFSAERLKGVDSTLKIQPAKLEDSAVYLCASSLVRAGSYEQYFGPGTRLTVT.

The chain uses TRBV29-1 and TRBJ2-1; TRBD1 matches 9 bases. The CDR3 covers 14 residues. CDR1 and CDR2 from the germline V gene are SQVTM and ANQGSEA. V was clipped by 4 bases and J by 3 bases; unmatched bases: 4. In nucleotides, the CDR3 is TGCAGCGTTGGTCGGGACAGGGTCTACAATGAGCAGTTCTTC. Translated: CSVGRDRVYNEQFF.

The V and J genes are TRBV9 and TRBJ2-3; 13 bases line up with TRBD2. J lost 2 bases, V lost 2 bases, and 2 bases had no gene match. The CDR3 covers 16 residues. CDR1 and CDR2 (germline): SGDLS, YYNGEE. The CDR3 sequence is CASSVGTSGDTDTQYF. CDR3 DNA: TGTGCCAGCAGCGTGGGGACTAGCGGGGACACAGATACGCAGTATTTT.

This chain links TRBV29-1 with TRBJ1-5; D is undetermined. The CDR3 runs to 13 residues. From germline, CDR1 is SQVTM and CDR2 ANQGSEA. V dropped 7 bases and J dropped 7 bases, with 17 bases sitting between them. The CDR3 sequence: CSAGYSADQPQHF. The CDR3 DNA reads TGCAGCGCCGGATACAGTGCCGACCAGCCCCAGCATTTT. The full variable domain, its missing parts supplied by reference TRBV29-1 and TRBJ1-5, is SAVISQKPSRDICQRGTSLTIQCQVDSQVTMMFWYRQQPGQSLTLIATANQGSEATYESGFVIDKFPISRPNLTFSTLTVSNMSPEDSSIYLCSAGYSADQPQHFGDGTRLSIL.